Shown below are 26 T cell receptor beta chains from a single sample sequenced in a study of monozygotic twins with inflammatory bowel disease. TCRdb reprocessed the 5' RACE reads; each CDR3 protein has one entry and no DNA is given. With over 200,000 distinct CDR3 sequences in the sample, the ten largest clones hold more than 7.5%. Sequencing input: blood. The receptor set was obtained from a human donor with ulcerative colitis or Crohn's disease, or a healthy co-twin of an affected twin (not recorded which).

The V gene is TRBV19, the J gene TRBJ1-5; the TCRdb D gene call, TRBD1, has no DNA to confirm it. The V gene's germline CDR1 is LNHDA and CDR2 SQIVND (reference sequence). The CDR3 is made up of 14 amino acids. The CDR3 loop reads CASSHRELNQPQHF.

This chain connects TRBV7-6 to TRBJ2-3. CDR1 is SGHVS, CDR2 FNYEAQ, per germline. This CDR3 is 15 amino acids long. CDR3: CASSKGGTSTDTQYF.

This chain uses TRBV29-1 with TRBJ2-3; TCRdb returns TRBD2, unconfirmable since there is no DNA. Germline-derived CDR1 and CDR2 are SQVTM and ANQGSEA. The CDR3 sequence is 12 residues long. Here the CDR3 reads CSATSGTDTQYF.

This sequence joins TRBV30 and TRBJ1-6. CDR3 size: 14 residues. Germline assignment: CDR1 GTSNPN and CDR2 SVGIG (reference sequence). CDR3 residues: CAWSNGLYNSPLHF.

The chain has TRBV30 and TRBJ2-2; the D gene TCRdb calls, TRBD1, cannot be checked with no DNA. Germline CDR1 and CDR2: GTSNPN and SVGIG (reference sequence). The CDR3 sequence is 15 residues long. The chain's CDR3 is CAWKGRTGVAGELFF.

The chain combines TRBV7-2 with TRBJ2-2; TCRdb calls TRBD1, which cannot be checked without DNA. CDR1 and CDR2 (germline): SGHTA, FQGNSA. CDR3 length: 12 amino acids. CDR3 residues: CASSYRAGELFF. The entire variable domain, with the rest obtained from reference TRBV7-2 and TRBJ2-2, is as follows: GAGVSQSPSNKVTEKGKDVELRCDPISGHTALYWYRQSLGQGLEFLIYFQGNSAPDKSGLPSDRFSAERTGGSVSTLTIQRTQQEDSAVYLCASSYRAGELFFGEGSRLTVL.

The V and J genes are TRBV4-2 and TRBJ2-1; checking the TCRdb D call of TRBD1 is not possible without DNA. Germline values: CDR1 LGHNA, CDR2 YNFKEQ. This CDR3 has 16 residues. CDR3 protein: CASTQLGQGKDNEQFF.

The rearrangement links TRBV27 to TRBJ2-7; TCRdb proposes TRBD2, but this gene call is untestable without DNA. This CDR3 is 13 amino acids long. Germline loops: CDR1 MNHEY, CDR2 SMNVEV (reference sequence). The CDR3 sequence: CASSASGAGEQYF.

CDR3 residues: CASSLGTSGGAYNEQFF. The rearrangement joins TRBV5-4 to TRBJ2-1; the TCRdb D gene call, TRBD2, has no DNA to confirm it. The CDR3 covers 17 residues. Germline values: CDR1 SGHNT, CDR2 YYREEE (reference sequence).

The genes are TRBV19 and TRBJ2-3; the TCRdb D gene call, TRBD2, has no DNA to confirm it. The CDR3 has 15 amino acids. Germline CDR1 LNHDA, CDR2 SQIVND (reference sequence). The CDR3 spells CASSITSGGPDTQYF.

The chain combines TRBV5-1 with TRBJ1-1. This CDR3 is 13 amino acids long. Germline V gene sequence: CDR1 SGHRS, CDR2 YFSETQ. This CDR3 is CASSLRANTEAFF.

This sequence joins TRBV7-9 and TRBJ2-1; the D call of TRBD2 rests on TCRdb alone, since no DNA is present to check it. CDR1 and CDR2 (germline): SEHNR, FQNEAQ (reference sequence). The CDR3 totals 15 residues. This CDR3 reads CASSFQGGLGNEQFF.

The CDR3 loop is CASSQGYYRSSYEQYF. V and J are TRBV4-3 and TRBJ2-7; the D gene TCRdb calls, TRBD2, cannot be checked with no DNA. The CDR3 loop spans 16 amino acids. CDR1 LGHNA and CDR2 YSLEER come from the germline V gene.

The V and J genes are TRBV18 and TRBJ1-2. There are 15 residues in the CDR3. Germline loops: CDR1 KGHSH, CDR2 LQKENI. The CDR3 sequence: CASSPDAIANYGYTF.

The chain recombines TRBV20-1 with TRBJ1-2; the D call from TCRdb, TRBD1, cannot be confirmed without DNA. There are 15 residues in the CDR3. The germline V gene encodes CDR1 DFQATT and CDR2 SNEGSKA (reference sequence). The CDR3: CSARVEDGGSPGYTF.

The J gene is TRBJ2-1, the V gene TRBV29-1; the TRBD1 assignment by TCRdb is unverifiable without DNA. Germline V gene sequence: CDR1 SQVTM, CDR2 ANQGSEA. This CDR3 spans 12 amino acids. The CDR3 protein is CSVSRGANEQFF.

V gene TRBV7-6 combines with J gene TRBJ2-3; lacking DNA, the TRBD1 call made by TCRdb goes unchecked. Germline V gene data show CDR1 as SGHVS and CDR2 as FNYEAQ. The CDR3 has 16 residues. CDR3 amino acids: CASSLGLAGAQDTQYF.

The chain combines TRBV7-9 with TRBJ1-6; the D call of TRBD1 rests on TCRdb alone, since no DNA is present to check it. The V gene's germline CDR1 is SEHNR and CDR2 FQNEAQ (reference sequence). The CDR3 covers 15 residues. The CDR3 sequence is CASSHRDREKSPLHF.

The chain employs TRBV7-2 and TRBJ1-3. The CDR3 spans 16 residues. CDR1 and CDR2 from the germline V gene are SGHTA and FQGNSA. The chain's CDR3 is CASSLESPVSGNTIYF.

V is TRBV7-9 and J is TRBJ1-2; TCRdb indicates TRBD1, and absent DNA this call remains unverified. This CDR3 has 12 amino acids. Germline CDR1 is SEHNR and CDR2 is FQNEAQ (reference sequence). The chain's CDR3 is CASSWPQTAGNF. The complete variable domain, with remaining parts taken from reference TRBV7-9 and TRBJ1-2, reads DTGVSQNPRHKITKRGQNVTFRCDPISEHNRLYWYRQTLGQGPEFLTYFQNEAQLEKSRLLSDRFSAERPKGSFSTLEIQRTEQGDSAMYLCASSWPQTAGNFGSGTRLTVV.

The chain employs TRBV7-3 and TRBJ1-1; TCRdb's D call of TRBD1 is untestable without DNA. Germline V CDR1 and CDR2: SGHTA, FQGTGA. The CDR3 loop spans 15 amino acids. The CDR3 is CASVSRDSRDTEAFF.

The chain is built from TRBV5-1 and TRBJ1-2. Looked up from germline, CDR1 is SGHRS and CDR2 is YFSETQ. CDR3 length: 14 amino acids. The CDR3 protein is CASSLGVLDYGYTF.

V usage is TRBV6-6 and J usage is TRBJ2-1; TCRdb gives TRBD1 as the D gene, but with no DNA this cannot be confirmed. From germline, CDR1 is MNHNY and CDR2 SVGAGI (reference sequence). This CDR3 is 12 amino acids long. CDR3 sequence: CAGSPGNNEQFF.

The chain carries TRBV3-1 and TRBJ2-6; TCRdb's assignment of TRBD1 cannot be checked, as there is no DNA. The CDR3 is 17 amino acids. Germline values: CDR1 LGHDT, CDR2 YNNKEL (reference sequence). The CDR3: CASTWEGARGGANVLTF.

This sequence joins TRBV14 and TRBJ2-2; TCRdb designates TRBD2, a call that cannot be tested without DNA. This CDR3 region has 15 residues. Germline V CDR1 and CDR2: SGHDN, FVKESK. Here the CDR3 reads CASSQLGSGNGELFF.

The CDR3 loop is CASSLVPGTYEQYF. V and J are TRBV5-1 and TRBJ2-7; TCRdb's assignment of TRBD1 cannot be checked, as there is no DNA. From germline, CDR1 is SGHRS and CDR2 YFSETQ. The CDR3 runs to 14 residues.